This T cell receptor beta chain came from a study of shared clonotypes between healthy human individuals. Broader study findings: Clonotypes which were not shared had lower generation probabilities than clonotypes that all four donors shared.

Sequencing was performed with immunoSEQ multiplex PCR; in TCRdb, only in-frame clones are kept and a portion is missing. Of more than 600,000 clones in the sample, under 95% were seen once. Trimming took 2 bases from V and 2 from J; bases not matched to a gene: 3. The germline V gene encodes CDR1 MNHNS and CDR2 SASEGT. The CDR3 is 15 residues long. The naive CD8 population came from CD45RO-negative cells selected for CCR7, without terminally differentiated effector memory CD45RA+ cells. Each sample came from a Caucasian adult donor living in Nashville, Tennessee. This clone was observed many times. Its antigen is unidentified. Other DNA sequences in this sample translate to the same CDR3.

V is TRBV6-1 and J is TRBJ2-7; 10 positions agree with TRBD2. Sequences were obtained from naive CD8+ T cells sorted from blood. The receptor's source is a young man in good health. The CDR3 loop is CASSERLAGAYEQYF. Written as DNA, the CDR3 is TGTGCCAGCAGTGAAAGGCTAGCGGGAGCCTACGAGCAGTACTTC.